Below are 13 T cell receptor beta chains sequenced from a single sample in a study of shared clonotypes between healthy human individuals. Only in-frame clones appear in the TCRdb table, and some are missing; sequencing was by immunoSEQ multiplex PCR. The sample yields roughly 2,500,000 clones, approximately 93% seen once. What was sequenced was naive CD4+ T cells from PBMCs. Subset defined: CD45RA+ positively selected. The receptor source for this set is a man aged 18 to 29 in good health. Some clones in this sample may be carry-over from other donors' samples.

This chain connects TRBV7-3 to TRBJ2-3, with D uncertain. V dropped 0 bases and J dropped 6 bases, with 7 bases sitting between them. The CDR3 length is 13 residues. Germline V CDR1 and CDR2: SGHTA, FQGTGA. This CDR3 reads CASSLTHPDTQYF. As DNA, the CDR3 is TGTGCCAGCAGCTTAACCCATCCGGATACGCAGTATTTT.

The chain links TRBV29-1 to TRBJ1-2, with D perhaps TRBD1 (5 bases). Trimming cost V 5 bases and J 7 bases, with 11 bases left between them. The CDR3 consists of 11 residues. Germline-derived CDR1 and CDR2 are SQVTM and ANQGSEA. The CDR3 nucleotides are TGCAGCGTTACCCGGGACGTTGGCTACACCTTC. It translates to CSVTRDVGYTF.

The chain uses TRBV7-8 and TRBJ1-4; tentatively, D is TRBD1 (6 bases). The germline gives CDR1 SGHVS, CDR2 FQNEAQ. Trimming pared 5 bases from V and 5 bases from J, leaving 15 bases between. The CDR3 has 15 amino acids. The chain's CDR3 is CASSVQGTGNEKLFF. The DNA of the CDR3 is TGTGCCAGCAGCGTACAGGGTACCGGGAATGAAAAACTGTTTTTT.

The J gene is TRBJ2-3, the V gene TRBV6-5, with D maybe TRBD2 (5 bases). V shed 5 bases and J shed 2 bases, with 14 bases lying between them. Germline V gives CDR1 MNHEY, CDR2 SVGAGI. CDR3 size: 15 residues. The CDR3 DNA follows: TGTGCCAGCAGTCCGAGGAGCGGCTACACAGATACGCAGTATTTT. It is translated as CASSPRSGYTDTQYF.

This chain joins TRBV7-6 and TRBJ1-1; D might be TRBD1 (6 bases). CDR3 length equals 16 residues. Germline V gene sequence: CDR1 SGHVS, CDR2 FNYEAQ. Deletions cut 0 bases from V and 0 bases from J, with 11 bases between. CDR3 sequence: CASSLARTELNTEAFF. The CDR3 nucleotides read TGTGCCAGCAGCTTAGCTAGGACAGAGTTGAACACTGAAGCTTTCTTT.

V usage is TRBV9 and J usage is TRBJ2-7; 12 nucleotides agree with TRBD2. The CDR3 is 16 amino acids. In germline, CDR1 is SGDLS, CDR2 YYNGEE. Losses at the gene ends were 0 bases for V and 7 bases for J; bases not matched to a gene: 8. The CDR3 protein is CASSVGSGLAGYEQYF. Here the CDR3 DNA reads TGTGCCAGCAGCGTAGGGTCCGGACTAGCGGGATATGAGCAGTACTTC.

This chain uses TRBV5-4 with TRBJ2-5, with D possibly TRBD2 on 6 matching bases. The germline gives CDR1 SGHNT, CDR2 YYREEE (reference sequence). CDR3 size: 14 residues. The V end was cut by 4 bases, the J end by 4 bases, with 14 bases between. CDR3 nucleotide sequence: TGTGCCAGCAGCCGAGTGGAGGGTGCAGAGACCCAGTACTTC. This encodes CASSRVEGAETQYF.

The V and J genes are TRBV7-3 and TRBJ1-1, with no clear D. Trimming took off 0 bases at V and 7 bases at J, with 9 bases between the two ends. CDR1 SGHTA and CDR2 FQGTGA come from the germline V gene. The CDR3 has 13 amino acids. The CDR3 bases are TGTGCCAGCAGCTTAACAGGGTTCAATGAAGCTTTCTTT. This translates into CASSLTGFNEAFF.

This clone was detected only a few times. The same CDR3 can be traced to other DNA sequences in this sample. The chain uses TRBV2 and TRBJ1-5; TRBD1 agrees at 12 bases. From germline, CDR1 is SNHLY and CDR2 FYNNEI. The CDR3 is 14 amino acids. V gave up 6 bases and J gave up 7 bases; unmatched junction bases: 4. The CDR3 nucleotides are TGTGCCAGCAGCGGGACAGGGGGCGGGCAGCCCCAGCATTTT. It encodes CASSGTGGGQPQHF.

The chain has TRBV15 and TRBJ1-5; D remains unclear. CDR3 length: 14 residues. The germline V gene has CDR1 LNHNV and CDR2 YYDKDF (reference sequence). Trimming pared 0 bases from V and 4 bases from J, leaving 7 bases between. The CDR3 coding sequence is TGTGCCACCAGCAGAGACAGTACTAATCAGCCCCAGCATTTT. The encoded protein is CATSRDSTNQPQHF.

CDR3 loop: CASSQDPNRAYEQYF. The CDR3 DNA follows: TGTGCCAGCAGCCAAGACCCTAACAGGGCCTACGAGCAGTACTTC. The chain combines TRBV4-2 with TRBJ2-7; TRBD1 is a possible D gene (6 bases). The V gene's germline CDR1 is LGHNA and CDR2 YNFKEQ. The CDR3 runs to 15 residues. The V and J ends lost 0 bases and 2 bases respectively, with 11 bases between them.

The rearrangement uses TRBV11-2 and TRBJ2-2; possibly TRBD2 for D (7 bases). Germline loops: CDR1 SGHAT, CDR2 FQNNGV. The CDR3 contains 16 residues. V lost 1 base, J lost 0 bases, and 9 bases lay in between. The CDR3 spells CASSLGGGANTGELFF. Here the CDR3 DNA reads TGTGCCAGCAGCTTAGGAGGGGGGGCGAACACCGGGGAGCTGTTTTTT.

V usage is TRBV11-2 and J usage is TRBJ2-3, with D perhaps TRBD1 (5 bases). This CDR3 is 17 amino acids long. V lost 1 base to trimming and J lost 2 bases, with 16 bases between them. The V gene's germline CDR1 is SGHAT and CDR2 FQNNGV. The CDR3 is CASSLGALGRTTDTQYF. The CDR3 DNA sequence: TGTGCCAGCAGCTTAGGAGCGTTGGGGCGAACCACAGATACGCAGTATTTT.